This T cell receptor beta chain was recorded in a study of T-cell memory formation after mild COVID-19. V was pared by 3 bases and J by 0 bases, with 12 bases between. The germline V gene encodes CDR1 SGHDT and CDR2 YYEEEE. The CDR3 contains 15 residues. TCRdb reanalysed the 5' RACE reads using MiXCR and keeps one entry per CDR3 protein. The sample lists 350,000 to 500,000 distinct CDR3 sequences, around 22% seen once, with 13% in the top ten. This TCR derives from an adult woman who had mild COVID-19 (a few samples of this study predate the infection). Cell type and time point are not known. The chain couples TRBV5-6 to TRBJ1-1; D is perhaps TRBD1 (6 bases). Source material: PBMCs or a T cell subset sorted from them (not recorded which). This CDR3 is CASSSTGHLNTEAFF. CDR3 nucleotides: TGTGCCAGCAGCTCAACGGGACACCTGAACACTGAAGCTTTCTTT.